The 9 T cell receptor beta chains reported below all come from one sample, sequenced in a study of blood T cell repertoires in COVID-19. The data were produced by immunoSEQ multiplex PCR, yet TCRdb's version contains in-frame clones alone and is incomplete. The sample holds under 200,000 clones, roughly 90% seen once. Specimen: PBMCs or T cells enriched from blood (not recorded which). Receptor source: a woman aged 50 to 65 who had recovered from COVID-19.

The chain links TRBV5-1 to TRBJ2-5; 9 bases fit TRBD1. Trimming cost V 4 bases and J 1 base; bases outside gene matches: 5. Germline CDR1 is SGHRS and CDR2 is YFSETQ. The CDR3 has 15 amino acids. The CDR3 DNA is TGCGCCAGCAGCCACGGGACAGGGATCCAAGAGACCCAGTACTTC. Encoded protein: CASSHGTGIQETQYF.

The V and J genes are TRBV5-1 and TRBJ1-2, with a weak D call TRBD1 (5 bases). The germline CDR1 and CDR2 sequences are SGHRS and YFSETQ. With 2 bases removed from V and 4 bases from J, the gap between germline ends came to 6 bases. CDR3 length: 12 amino acids. The CDR3 loop reads CASSFDSYGYTF. The CDR3 DNA is TGCGCCAGCAGCTTCGACAGCTATGGCTACACCTTC.

This chain uses TRBV10-3 with TRBJ2-1; TRBD2 aligns across 7 bases. V shed 3 bases, J shed 0 bases, and the junction held 5 bases outside the gene matches. Germline CDR1 and CDR2: ENHRY and SYGVKD. The CDR3 length is 16 residues. CDR3 sequence reads: CAISDRASGSYNEQFF. CDR3 coding DNA: TGTGCCATCAGTGACCGGGCTAGCGGCTCCTACAATGAGCAGTTCTTC.

The chain carries TRBV11-2 and TRBJ2-7; D not resolved. The V gene lost 4 bases and the J gene lost 5 bases, with 15 bases spanning the gap. Germline CDR1 and CDR2: SGHAT and FQNNGV. The CDR3 is 14 amino acids. CDR3 residues: CASSSARKAHEQYF. Here the CDR3 DNA reads TGTGCCAGCAGCTCGGCCAGGAAAGCCCACGAGCAGTACTTC. Using reference TRBV11-2 and TRBJ2-7 for the parts outside the CDR3, the full variable domain is EAGVAQSPRYKIIEKRQSVAFWCNPISGHATLYWYQQILGQGPKLLIQFQNNGVVDDSQLPKDRFSAERLKGVDSTLKIQPAKLEDSAVYLCASSSARKAHEQYFGPGTRLTVT.

The V call is TRBV3-1 (or the pseudogene TRBV3-2), the J call TRBJ1-2; D ambiguous. Germline assignment: CDR1 LGHDT and CDR2 YNNKEL (reference sequence). CDR3 size: 12 residues. V was shortened by 1 base and J by 6 bases, with 6 bases between the two germline ends. CDR3 amino acids: CASSQGPNGYTF. CDR3 DNA: TGTGCCAGCAGCCAAGGGCCAAATGGCTACACCTTC.

The CDR3 nucleotides read TGTGCCAGCAGCACAGGGGTCGTCTCCTACGAGCAGTACTTC. It codes for CASSTGVVSYEQYF. V and J are TRBV6-5 and TRBJ2-7, with TRBD1 matching 7 bases. V lost 6 bases, J lost 0 bases, and 5 bases stayed unmatched. Germline assignment: CDR1 MNHEY and CDR2 SVGAGI. This CDR3 contains 14 residues.

The chain combines TRBV21-1 with TRBJ2-2; the table's D call, TRBD1, has no DNA check behind it. TRBV21-1 is recorded as a pseudogene. The CDR3 length is 18 residues. CDR3: CAGDPDRGAGANTGELFF. CDR3 nucleotide sequence: TGTGCCGGCGACCCGGATAGAGGGGCAGGGGCGAACACCGGGGAGCTGTTTTTT.

CDR3 sequence: CASSETSGTNEQFF. The CDR3 DNA follows: TGTGCCAGCAGTGAGACTAGCGGGACCAATGAGCAGTTCTTC. J is TRBJ2-1 and V is TRBV6-4; 11 bases line up with TRBD2. The CDR3 has 14 residues. V lost 3 bases, J lost 6 bases, and 1 base stayed unmatched. CDR1 is MRHNA, CDR2 SNTAGT, per germline.

The V and J genes are TRBV5-1 and TRBJ2-7; D is uncertain. V lost 3 bases and J 1 base, leaving 2 bases between the germline ends. The length of the CDR3 is 11 residues. Germline-derived CDR1 and CDR2 are SGHRS and YFSETQ. CDR3 sequence: CASSSSYEQYF. The DNA of the CDR3 is TGCGCCAGCAGCTCGTCCTACGAGCAGTACTTC.